This T cell receptor beta chain was obtained from a study of early T cells in non-severe SARS-CoV-2 infection. TCRdb analysed the 5' RACE reads with MiXCR anew, one entry per CDR3 protein. The sample carries around 84,000 distinct CDR3 sequences, roughly 14% recorded once. This clonotype showed up many times. The CDR3 sequence is 14 residues long. V was cut by 6 bases and J by 0 bases, with 12 bases left in between. Germline lookup yields CDR1 MNHEY and CDR2 SMNVEV (reference sequence). The sequence derives from an adult who was a healthcare worker with PCR-confirmed SARS-CoV-2 infection or an uninfected control (not recorded which). The gene calls are TRBV27 and TRBJ2-7, with D tentatively TRBD1 (6 bases). Sequenced: whole blood. The CDR3 here is CASSLQGNSYEQYF. CDR3 bases: TGTGCCAGCAGCCTACAGGGCAACTCCTACGAGCAGTACTTC.